This T cell receptor (beta chain) was recovered during a study of response to subunit inactivated influenza vaccine listed by TCRdb under 2018. Background on the whole study: The study used deep quantitative T cell receptor repertoire profiling to track responses to a trivalent subunit inactivated influenza vaccine.

The library was generated by RT-PCR. Sequencing was performed on an Illumina HiSeq 2500. TCRdb ran its own pipeline on the public reads, namely fastp trimming at Q25 and MiXCR clone calling, and kept in-frame beta chains. One record per CDR3 amino acid sequence lists the most common genes and DNA. In all, the sample holds about 530,000 distinct CDR3 sequences, and approximately 12% of those were seen once. The ten largest make up 10% of the sample. Points on this clonotype: Its antigen remains undetermined. No base qualities exist here, and no much larger clone lies one base off it.

V is cut by 6 bases and J by 1 base, and the space between the germline ends is 12 bases. As encoded in the germline V gene, CDR1 is LGHNA while CDR2 is YSLEER. Inclusive of the bounding cysteine and phenylalanine, the CDR3 is 15 residues long. Only CDR3 DNA remains: 45 bases, in frame from the first base. Study-wide findings and limitations: It was suggested by the authors that each seasonal influenza vaccination may recruit only a limited number of new T cells.

The sequencing here drew on PBMCs from blood, taken on the day of vaccination. The chain uses TRBV4-3 and TRBJ2-2, with a weak D call of TRBD1 (6 bases match). This clonotype was sampled from a man aged 50 or older who received an inactivated influenza vaccine. Donor details come from another sample of the same person, matched by shared clones. The CDR3 in this case is CASSPMGQNTGELFF. The nucleotides read TGCGCCAGCAGTCCCATGGGACAGAACACCGGGGAGCTGTTTTTT.